Below, 26 T cell receptor beta chains from the same sample are listed, as sequenced in a study of T cells in Graves' hyperthyroidism and ophthalmopathy. TCR beta CDR3 regions were amplified from RNA. The study used the HTBI primer set for a first-round RT-PCR of the TCR CDR3. TCRdb recomputed calls from the multiplex PCR reads with MiXCR, one row per CDR3 protein. The repertoire holds approximately 370,000 distinct CDR3 sequences, with about a sixth as singletons. Sequencing used blood. Source of these receptors: a woman aged 30 to 39 with Graves' hyperthyroidism that later progressed to Graves' ophthalmopathy.

In this sample, this clonotype turned up many times. The J gene is TRBJ2-6, the V gene TRBV28, with D perhaps TRBD2 (5 bases). The CDR3 extends over 18 amino acids. V lost 5 bases and J lost 0, with 17 bases in between. CDR1 and CDR2 from the germline V gene are MDHEN and SYDVKM. The CDR3 region is CASSPPRVSSSGANVLTF. DNA for the CDR3: TGTGCCAGCAGTCCACCGAGGGTCAGCAGCTCTGGGGCCAACGTCCTGACTTTC.

On this clonotype: A single base separates this from a much larger clone, so it may be a read error. The chain combines TRBV24-1 with TRBJ2-3; TRBD2 matches 14 bases. The length of the CDR3 is 15 residues. Germline V gene lookup returns CDR1 KGHDR and CDR2 SFDVKD. The V and J ends lost 9 bases and 8 bases, in that order; junction bases with no gene match: 9. This CDR3 is CATAGTSGSRGTQYF. CDR3 bases: TGTGCCACCGCCGGGACTAGCGGGAGTCGGGGTACGCAGTATTTT.

This clonotype was observed many times. The rearrangement joins TRBV4-2 to TRBJ2-1; 8 bases are shared with TRBD2. CDR3 length: 15 residues. Germline lookup yields CDR1 LGHNA and CDR2 YNFKEQ. J gave up 4 bases and V 1 base, and 3 bases lay outside the gene matches. The CDR3: CASSQGRGAYNEQFF. DNA for the CDR3: TGTGCCAGCAGCCAAGGGCGGGGGGCTTACAATGAGCAGTTCTTC.

This chain uses TRBV7-6 with TRBJ2-5; D gene ambiguous. V gave up 1 base and J gave up 4 bases, with 4 bases separating them. The germline CDR1 and CDR2 sequences are SGHVS and FNYEAQ. The CDR3 has 12 amino acids. Here the CDR3 reads CASSLVTETQYF. The CDR3 DNA reads as TGTGCCAGCAGCTTAGTTACAGAGACCCAGTACTTC.

This clonotype has ten or more counts. The V gene is TRBV20-1, the J gene TRBJ2-7; no firm D call. V lost 4 bases, J lost 0 bases, and 16 bases lay in between. This CDR3 contains 15 residues. Per the germline V gene, CDR1 is DFQATT and CDR2 is SNEGSKA (reference sequence). The CDR3 here is CSATTFRPSSYEQYF. The CDR3 DNA sequence: TGCAGTGCTACCACCTTCCGACCCAGCTCCTACGAGCAGTACTTC.

This clonotype was counted only a few times. The CDR3 reads CSVDSGNYEQYF. The CDR3 nucleotides read TGCAGCGTTGACTCCGGGAACTACGAGCAGTACTTC. V usage is TRBV29-1 and J usage is TRBJ2-7, with D perhaps matching TRBD2 (5 bases). Between the trimmed V and J ends, which lost 3 bases and 3 bases, there was a span of 9 bases. Per the germline V gene, CDR1 is SQVTM and CDR2 is ANQGSEA. The CDR3 length is 12 residues.

This clonotype was counted at least ten times. This chain connects TRBV3-1 to TRBJ2-1, with 12 bases fitting TRBD2. J gave up 9 bases and V 0 bases, and 6 bases lay outside the gene matches. The CDR3 has 16 amino acids. Germline V CDR1 and CDR2: LGHDT, YNNKEL (reference sequence). The CDR3 loop is CASSQESSGGASEQFF. In DNA, the CDR3 is TGTGCCAGCAGCCAAGAGTCTAGCGGGGGGGCCAGTGAGCAGTTCTTC.

This clonotype showed up many times. The chain recombines TRBV24-1 with TRBJ1-2; 7 bases align to TRBD1. Germline CDR1 KGHDR, CDR2 SFDVKD. With 5 bases clipped from V and 7 bases from J, the junction kept 0 bases outside the gene matches. The CDR3 length is 11 residues. The CDR3 nucleotides read TGTGCCACCAGTGCAGGGGGTGGCTACACCTTC. Translated, it gives CATSAGGGYTF.

This clonotype has ten or more counts. The V call is TRBV27, the J call TRBJ2-1; D is possibly TRBD1 (6 bases). CDR1 and CDR2 from the germline V gene are MNHEY and SMNVEV (reference sequence). This CDR3 comprises 15 residues. The V end lost 1 base, the J end lost 6 bases, and 13 bases lay between the germline ends. The CDR3 region is CASSLLGAFPNEQFF. DNA for the CDR3: TGTGCCAGCAGTTTATTGGGGGCATTCCCCAATGAGCAGTTCTTC.

The CDR3 DNA sequence: TGTGCCAGCAGTTGGGGACTAGCGGGAATTGATGAGCAGTTCTTC. Residues: CASSWGLAGIDEQFF. V is TRBV28 and J is TRBJ2-1; TRBD2 matches at 13 bases. Germline loops: CDR1 MDHEN, CDR2 SYDVKM. The CDR3 runs 15 residues. Germline trimming cut 4 bases from V and 8 bases from J; bases unmatched to any gene: 5.

This clonotype was seen repeatedly, ten times or more. The chain carries TRBV6-1 and TRBJ1-5; D call uncertain. Trimming removed 6 bases from V and 0 bases from J, with 12 bases in between. Germline V CDR1 and CDR2: MNHNS, SASEGT. The CDR3 contains 15 residues. The CDR3 coding sequence is TGTGCCAGCAGGACGACACATAATAGCAATCAGCCCCAGCATTTT. Amino acid sequence: CASRTTHNSNQPQHF.

The chain joins TRBV4-1 to TRBJ2-1; 8 nucleotides agree with TRBD2. CDR1 MGHRA and CDR2 YSYEKL come from the germline V gene. V lost 2 bases and J lost 4; bases outside the gene matches: 7. This CDR3 contains 16 residues. This CDR3 reads CASSQQLADLYNEQFF. CDR3 in DNA: TGCGCCAGCAGCCAACAACTAGCGGACCTTTACAATGAGCAGTTCTTC.

The chain links TRBV20-1 to TRBJ2-1; 7 nucleotides match TRBD2. The CDR3 totals 16 residues. V was pared by 2 bases and J by 2 bases, with 9 bases of the junction left unmatched. Per germline, CDR1 DFQATT and CDR2 SNEGSKA (reference sequence). CDR3 bases: TGCAGTGCTAGATTGGGGGGGAGGGCCCCCTACAATGAGCAGTTCTTC. This codes for CSARLGGRAPYNEQFF.

This sequence joins TRBV5-1 and TRBJ2-3; D is ambiguous. V was pared by 0 bases and J by 4 bases, with 9 bases between. The CDR3 runs 14 residues. In germline, CDR1 is SGHRS, CDR2 YFSETQ. As DNA, the CDR3 is TGCGCCAGCAGCTTGGGGTTCGTCTCAGATACGCAGTATTTT. Its translation is CASSLGFVSDTQYF. The variable domain in full, with the rest retrieved from reference TRBV5-1 and TRBJ2-3, is KAGVTQTPRYLIKTRGQQVTLSCSPISGHRSVSWYQQTPGQGLQFLFEYFSETQRNKGNFPGRFSGRQFSNSRSEMNVSTLELGDSALYLCASSLGFVSDTQYFGPGTRLTVL.

This clonotype was seen many times. V is TRBV6-9 and J is TRBJ2-7, with 13 positions matching TRBD2. The CDR3 sequence is 16 residues long. Trimming took 3 bases from V and 2 from J; bases not matched to a gene: 4. The germline V gene encodes CDR1 MNHGY and CDR2 SVAAGI. CDR3 sequence: CASSYGTSGKPYEQYF. Written as DNA, the CDR3 is TGTGCCAGCAGTTACGGGACTAGCGGGAAACCCTACGAGCAGTACTTC.

This clonotype was seen many times. The genes are TRBV29-1 and TRBJ1-2, with a possible D match to TRBD1 (6 bases). V lost 2 bases and J lost 7, with 11 bases in between. The CDR3 extends over 12 amino acids. Germline assignment: CDR1 SQVTM and CDR2 ANQGSEA. CDR3 region: CSVELWGAGYTF. The CDR3, as DNA: TGCAGCGTTGAATTATGGGGGGCTGGCTACACCTTC.

This clonotype was seen ten or more times. The chain carries TRBV19 and TRBJ1-5, with 7 bases lining up with TRBD1. V shed 6 bases and J 3 bases; nucleotides not matched to a gene: 8. This CDR3 region has 15 residues. Germline V CDR1 and CDR2: LNHDA, SQIVND (reference sequence). The CDR3 sequence: CASSPQGDLNQPQHF. CDR3 bases: TGTGCCAGTAGCCCTCAGGGGGACCTCAATCAGCCCCAGCATTTT.

At least ten counts were recorded for this clonotype. V and J are TRBV30 and TRBJ2-4; tentatively, D is TRBD2 (5 bases). The V end lost 1 base, the J end lost 1 base, and 8 bases lay between the germline ends. This CDR3 has 14 residues. Germline V CDR1 and CDR2: GTSNPN, SVGIG (reference sequence). In DNA, the CDR3 is TGTGCCTGGAGTGCCGCGGGTGCCAAAAACATTCAGTACTTC. Translation: CAWSAAGAKNIQYF.

This clonotype was counted many times. The chain has TRBV2 and TRBJ1-3, with D possibly being TRBD1 (6 bases). There are 16 residues in the CDR3. From germline, CDR1 is SNHLY and CDR2 FYNNEI. Trimming shortened V by 2 bases and J by 0 bases, and 11 bases separated the two germline ends. The CDR3 DNA sequence: TGTGCCAGCAGTGAACTGGACAGAAGCTCTGGAAACACCATATATTTT. This codes for CASSELDRSSGNTIYF.

The sample holds many counts of this clonotype. Here the CDR3 reads CASSPTRQGALGREAFF. The CDR3 DNA sequence: TGTGCCAGCTCACCCACCCGACAGGGGGCGCTAGGTCGTGAAGCTTTCTTT. V and J are TRBV18 and TRBJ1-1, with 10 bases aligning to TRBD1. Germline V gene sequence: CDR1 KGHSH, CDR2 LQKENI. V gave up 3 bases and J gave up 7 bases; unmatched junction bases: 14. CDR3 length: 17 amino acids.

The CDR3 spells CASSRTGGYGNYGYTF. Here the CDR3 DNA reads TGTGCCAGCAGTCGGACAGGGGGCTATGGAAACTATGGCTACACCTTC. J is TRBJ1-2 and V is TRBV12-3 or TRBV12-4; 11 nucleotides line up with TRBD1. The V segment lost 5 bases and the J segment 2 bases; nucleotides outside the gene matches: 7. This CDR3 contains 16 residues.

At least ten counts were recorded for this clonotype. The chain is built from TRBV11-3 and TRBJ2-1, with 11 nucleotides matching TRBD2. Germline loops: CDR1 SGHNT, CDR2 YENEEA. The CDR3 loop spans 16 amino acids. V dropped 5 bases and J dropped 9; count of bases not matched to a gene: 12. The CDR3 DNA reads as TGTGCCAGCAGCCGTCGAACTAGCGGGAGTACTAGTGAGCAGTTCTTC. It yields the protein CASSRRTSGSTSEQFF. The complete variable domain, with remaining parts taken from reference TRBV11-3 and TRBJ2-1, reads EAGVVQSPRYKIIEKKQPVAFWCNPISGHNTLYWYLQNLGQGPELLIRYENEEAVDDSQLPKDRFSAERLKGVDSTLKIQPAELGDSAVYLCASSRRTSGSTSEQFFGPGTRLTVL.

The V gene is TRBV6-1, the J gene TRBJ2-3; 7 bases match TRBD2. V trimming: 8 bases; J trimming: 0 bases; junction bases outside the gene matches: 8. Germline loops: CDR1 MNHNS, CDR2 SASEGT. The CDR3 runs to 15 residues. The CDR3 nucleotides are TGTGCCAGCGGGAAAGCGGGATCTAGCACAGATACGCAGTATTTT. It translates to CASGKAGSSTDTQYF.

This clonotype was detected a few times. The CDR3 protein is CASSEVRLGTDTQYF. DNA of the CDR3: TGTGCCAGCAGTGAAGTTAGGTTGGGGACAGATACGCAGTATTTT. This sequence joins TRBV6-1 and TRBJ2-3; D is ambiguous. The ends were cut back, 1 base at V and 3 bases at J, with 11 bases in the middle. This CDR3 has 15 amino acids. From germline, CDR1 is MNHNS and CDR2 SASEGT.

This clonotype was counted only a few times. The chain joins TRBV5-1 to TRBJ1-4; a weak D match, TRBD1 (5 bases). V was pared by 1 base and J by 5 bases, with 12 bases between. Germline V gene data show CDR1 as SGHRS and CDR2 as YFSETQ. The length of the CDR3 is 15 residues. CDR3 coding DNA: TGCGCCAGCAGCTTGAGTCAGGGCCTGAATGAAAAACTGTTTTTT. Protein sequence: CASSLSQGLNEKLFF.

Ten or more counts support this clonotype. The V and J genes are TRBV3-1 and TRBJ2-7; D is unresolved. CDR1 and CDR2 from the germline V gene are LGHDT and YNNKEL (reference sequence). This CDR3 region has 14 residues. The V end lost 0 bases, the J end lost 0 bases, and 6 bases lay between the germline ends. The CDR3 DNA is TGTGCCAGCAGCCAAGAACTACTCTCCTACGAGCAGTACTTC. This codes for CASSQELLSYEQYF.